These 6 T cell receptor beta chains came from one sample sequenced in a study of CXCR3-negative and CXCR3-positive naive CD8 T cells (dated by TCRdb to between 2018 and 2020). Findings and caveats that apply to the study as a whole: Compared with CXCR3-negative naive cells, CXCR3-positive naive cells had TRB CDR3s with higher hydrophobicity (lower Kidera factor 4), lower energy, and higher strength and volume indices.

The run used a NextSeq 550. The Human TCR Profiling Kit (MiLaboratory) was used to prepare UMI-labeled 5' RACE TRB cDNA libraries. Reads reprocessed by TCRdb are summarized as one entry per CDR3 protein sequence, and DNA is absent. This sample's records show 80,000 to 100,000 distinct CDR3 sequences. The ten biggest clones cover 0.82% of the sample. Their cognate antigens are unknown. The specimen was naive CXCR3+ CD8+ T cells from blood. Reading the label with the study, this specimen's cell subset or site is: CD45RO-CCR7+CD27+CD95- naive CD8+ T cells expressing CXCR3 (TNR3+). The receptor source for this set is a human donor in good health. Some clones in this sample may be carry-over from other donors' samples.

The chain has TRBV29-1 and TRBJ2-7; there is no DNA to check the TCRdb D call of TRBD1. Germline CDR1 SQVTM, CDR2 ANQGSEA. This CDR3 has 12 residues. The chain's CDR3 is CSVVGGTYEQYF.

CDR3 in amino acids: CASSYSEAYEQYF. The genes are TRBV6-5 and TRBJ2-7. Germline values: CDR1 MNHEY, CDR2 SVGAGI. The CDR3 consists of 13 residues.

Here the CDR3 reads CASKPPGTSFFDEQFF. The chain has TRBV5-1 and TRBJ2-1; TCRdb returns TRBD2, unconfirmable since there is no DNA. This CDR3 spans 16 amino acids. The germline V gene encodes CDR1 SGHRS and CDR2 YFSETQ. The full variable domain, completed using reference TRBV5-1 and TRBJ2-1, is KAGVTQTPRYLIKTRGQQVTLSCSPISGHRSVSWYQQTPGQGLQFLFEYFSETQRNKGNFPGRFSGRQFSNSRSEMNVSTLELGDSALYLCASKPPGTSFFDEQFFGPGTRLTVL.

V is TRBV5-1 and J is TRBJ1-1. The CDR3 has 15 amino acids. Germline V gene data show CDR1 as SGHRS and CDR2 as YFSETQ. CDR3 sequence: CASSWVVSMNTEAFF.

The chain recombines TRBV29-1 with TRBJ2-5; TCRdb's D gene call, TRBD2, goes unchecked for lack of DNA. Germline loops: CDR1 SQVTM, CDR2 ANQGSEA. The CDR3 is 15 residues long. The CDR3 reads CSVEPLAGAEETQYF.

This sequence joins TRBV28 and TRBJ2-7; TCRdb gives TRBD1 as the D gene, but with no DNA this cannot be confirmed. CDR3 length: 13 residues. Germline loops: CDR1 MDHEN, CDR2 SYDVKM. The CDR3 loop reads CASSHRRSGEQYF.